This T cell receptor (beta chain) was identified in a study of T cells after yellow fever vaccination. This CDR3 region has 15 residues. Germline V gives CDR1 LGHNA, CDR2 YSLEER. The ends were cut back, 3 bases at V and 3 bases at J, with 12 bases in the middle. TCRdb reanalysed the 5' RACE reads using MiXCR and keeps one entry per CDR3 protein. The sample consists of hundreds of thousands of distinct CDR3 sequences, roughly a sixth of them appearing once. This receptor was obtained from a man aged 18 to 30 who received the YFV17D yellow fever vaccine. The V and J genes are TRBV4-3 and TRBJ1-5; maybe TRBD1 (6 bases). The sample in question was PBMCs, obtained less than 6 days after the first yellow fever vaccination. CDR3 nucleotide sequence: TGCGCCAGCAGCCATGATCAGGGGTCCAATCAGCCCCAGCATTTT. Amino acids: CASSHDQGSNQPQHF.